A selection of T cell receptor beta chains follows, all from one sample in a study of blood T cells in healthy people across ages. TCRdb independently ran MiXCR on the 5' RACE reads; one entry per CDR3 protein. This table holds 1.2 million to 1.5 million distinct CDR3 sequences, around 39% found once. The sample consisted of blood. The receptors shown here come from a woman aged 18-35 years in good health. Both conserved end residues are part of each CDR3. Each record gives: clone size, V gene, D gene, J gene, CDR3 protein, CDR3 DNA. D genes are given only for firm matches. Rows give clone size only sometimes, using once, few, many, or a class for an expanded clone.

NA	TRBV20-1	NA	TRBJ1-4	CSARASGGNEKLFF	TGCAGTGCTAGAGCCAGCGGAGGGAATGAAAAACTGTTTTTT
few	TRBV20-1	TRBD2	TRBJ2-1	CSAPGLADYNEQFF	TGCAGTGCCCCGGGACTAGCGGATTACAATGAGCAGTTCTTC
few	TRBV27	TRBD1	TRBJ2-1	CASSLTGREQFF	TGTGCCAGCAGTTTGACAGGGCGGGAGCAGTTCTTC
few	TRBV4-1	TRBD2	TRBJ2-1	CASSQTPSRGSSNEQFF	TGCGCCAGCAGCCAAACTCCCTCCCGCGGGAGTTCGAATGAGCAGTTCTTC
NA	TRBV20-1	NA	TRBJ2-3	CSARDTTGTRGTDTQYF	TGCAGTGCTAGAGATACGACAGGGACTCGGGGCACAGATACGCAGTATTTT
NA	TRBV7-2	TRBD2	TRBJ2-1	CASSRLAGITYNEQFF	TGTGCCAGCAGCCGACTAGCGGGGATCACCTACAATGAGCAGTTCTTC
NA	TRBV3-1	TRBD1	TRBJ2-7	CASSLRIGTASYEQYF	TGTGCCAGCAGCCTACGGATAGGGACAGCTTCCTACGAGCAGTACTTC
NA	TRBV15	TRBD2	TRBJ2-7	CATSRDFELAVYEQYF	TGTGCCACCAGCAGAGATTTCGAACTAGCGGTCTACGAGCAGTACTTC
NA	TRBV7-2	TRBD2	TRBJ2-5	CASSLLGGGAPETQYF	TGTGCCAGCAGCTTATTGGGCGGGGGGGCCCCAGAGACCCAGTACTTC
few	TRBV7-2	TRBD2	TRBJ2-1	CASSLFPRGGAGVNNEQFF	TGTGCCAGCAGCTTATTCCCCCGGGGCGGAGCGGGAGTTAACAATGAGCAGTTCTTC
NA	TRBV6-5	NA	TRBJ2-7	CASSYGPDMGLNADDNEQYF	TGTGCCAGCAGTTACGGCCCGGACATGGGCTTGAACGCAGATGACAATGAGCAGTACTTC
few	TRBV7-2	NA	TRBJ2-5	CASSSDTGETQYF	TGTGCCAGCAGCTCCGACACGGGGGAGACCCAGTACTTC
few	TRBV2	NA	TRBJ2-3	CASSELDADTQYF	TGTGCCAGCAGTGAATTAGATGCAGATACGCAGTATTTT
NA	TRBV27	NA	TRBJ1-2	CASSLSAGRYGYTF	TGTGCCAGCAGTTTATCGGCAGGGCGTTATGGCTACACCTTC
few	TRBV25-1	TRBD2	TRBJ2-7	CASSESLGEAGGPMNEQYF	TGTGCCAGCAGTGAATCCCTGGGGGAAGCGGGAGGGCCAATGAACGAGCAGTACTTC
NA	TRBV28	NA	TRBJ1-1	CASSSYSYEAFF	TGTGCCAGCAGTTCCTATTCATATGAAGCTTTCTTT
few	TRBV10-3	NA	TRBJ2-7	CAISSGGLEVYEQYF	TGTGCCATCAGTAGTGGGGGGTTGGAAGTCTACGAGCAGTACTTC
NA	TRBV24-1	TRBD1	TRBJ1-1	CATSGRQGNTEAFF	TGTGCCACCAGTGGCCGACAGGGGAACACTGAAGCTTTCTTT
NA	TRBV28	NA	TRBJ1-5	CASSTQGAGNQPQHF	TGTGCCAGCAGTACCCAGGGAGCTGGCAATCAGCCCCAGCATTTT
few	TRBV12-3/TRBV12-4	TRBD2	TRBJ2-7	CASATGGSGYEQYF	TGTGCCAGCGCAACCGGCGGGAGTGGGTACGAGCAGTACTTC
NA	TRBV12-3/TRBV12-4	NA	TRBJ2-7	CASSLSPGGEQYF	TGTGCCAGCAGTTTATCCCCAGGCGGGGAGCAGTACTTC
NA	TRBV4-1	TRBD2	TRBJ2-7	CASSPGAGAYSEQYF	TGCGCCAGCAGCCCTGGTGCGGGAGCCTACAGTGAGCAGTACTTC
NA	TRBV6-1	NA	TRBJ1-1	CASSEVRGDTEAFF	TGTGCCAGCAGTGAAGTAAGAGGGGACACTGAAGCTTTCTTT
NA	TRBV9	TRBD1	TRBJ1-1	CASTGGSRTEAFF	TGTGCCAGTACAGGGGGCTCGCGCACTGAAGCTTTCTTT
few	TRBV3-1	NA	TRBJ2-1	CASSQTISRQEEQFF	TGTGCCAGCAGCCAAACGATTTCGCGCCAAGAGGAGCAGTTCTTC
few	TRBV5-1	NA	TRBJ1-1	CASSPGHLNTEAFF	TGTGCCAGCTCACCGGGACACCTGAACACTGAAGCTTTCTTT
NA	TRBV7-9	NA	TRBJ2-2	CASSLANGELFF	TGTGCCAGCAGCTTAGCGAATGGGGAGCTGTTTTTT
once	TRBV4-2	NA	TRBJ2-2	CASSPKVADSNTGELFF	TGTGCCAGCAGCCCAAAAGTAGCGGACTCGAACACCGGGGAGCTGTTTTTT
NA	TRBV3-1	NA	TRBJ2-2	CASSKSGNTGELFF	TGTGCCAGCAGCAAGTCAGGGAACACCGGGGAGCTGTTTTTT
NA	TRBV2	TRBD1	TRBJ1-2	CASSRQGNYNYTF	TGTGCCAGCAGCCGACAGGGAAACTATAACTACACCTTC
NA	TRBV6-6	NA	TRBJ1-2	CASSYSPTDNYGYTF	TGTGCCAGCAGTTACTCTCCGACAGATAACTATGGCTACACCTTC
NA	TRBV6-5	TRBD1	TRBJ2-4	CASNAGQGARNIQYF	TGTGCCAGCAACGCGGGACAGGGGGCGCGGAACATTCAGTACTTC
NA	TRBV12-3/TRBV12-4	NA	TRBJ2-1	CAAGGGIGPNEQFF	TGCGCTGCCGGGGGCGGGATAGGACCAAATGAGCAGTTCTTC
few	TRBV20-1	NA	TRBJ2-3	CSAPALTPTDTQYF	TGCAGTGCCCCGGCGCTCACCCCCACAGATACGCAGTATTTT
few	TRBV11-2	TRBD2	TRBJ2-7	CASRNLAGAYEQYF	TGTGCCAGCAGGAATCTAGCGGGAGCGTACGAGCAGTACTTC
few	TRBV28	TRBD2	TRBJ2-1	CASSTGLGDEQFF	TGTGCCAGCAGTACGGGACTAGGAGATGAGCAGTTCTTC
NA	TRBV20-1	NA	TRBJ1-1	CSIDSTLTEAFF	TGCAGTATCGACAGTACTTTAACTGAAGCTTTCTTT
NA	TRBV20-1	TRBD2	TRBJ2-1	CSARDVTGGIVSYNEQFF	TGCAGTGCTAGAGATGTAACGGGGGGGATCGTGTCCTACAATGAGCAGTTCTTC
few	TRBV21-1	NA	TRBJ2-5	CASSTYEGDPQETQYF	TGTGCCAGCAGCACCTACGAGGGGGATCCCCAAGAGACCCAGTACTTC
NA	TRBV12-3/TRBV12-4	NA	TRBJ2-7	CASSRDGRWEQYF	TGTGCCAGCAGTCGGGACGGGCGGTGGGAGCAGTACTTC
few	TRBV20-1	TRBD2	TRBJ2-7	CSASPQGLAGSEQYF	TGCAGTGCTAGCCCCCAGGGACTAGCGGGATCCGAGCAGTACTTC
few	TRBV10-3	TRBD1	TRBJ1-4	CAISSGGTNEKLFF	TGTGCCATCAGTTCAGGGGGAACTAATGAAAAACTGTTTTTT
NA	TRBV20-1	TRBD2	TRBJ2-1	CSALVPVSGKDNEQFF	TGCAGTGCTCTAGTCCCCGTTAGCGGGAAAGATAATGAGCAGTTCTTC
NA	TRBV29-1	NA	TRBJ2-7	CSVRTDNYEQYF	TGCAGCGTTAGGACAGATAACTACGAGCAGTACTTC
NA	TRBV4-2	TRBD2	TRBJ2-2	CASSQDPSGRAYTGELFF	TGTGCCAGCAGCCAAGATCCTAGCGGGAGGGCGTACACCGGGGAGCTGTTTTTT
few	TRBV4-2	NA	TRBJ1-5	CASSQERQGINQPQHF	TGTGCCAGCAGCCAAGAGAGGCAGGGGATTAATCAGCCCCAGCATTTT
NA	TRBV7-2	TRBD2	TRBJ2-7	CASSEGLAGMGYGQYF	TGTGCCAGCAGCGAGGGACTAGCGGGTATGGGGTACGGGCAGTACTTC
few	TRBV3-1	NA	TRBJ2-4	CASSQGGVDIQYF	TGTGCCAGCAGCCAAGGAGGGGTTGACATTCAGTACTTC
few	TRBV7-9	NA	TRBJ2-1	CASSLEAGPLNEQFF	TGTGCCAGCAGCTTAGAGGCAGGACCCCTCAATGAGCAGTTCTTC
few	TRBV20-1	TRBD2	TRBJ2-1	CSATRGGSSYNEQFF	TGCAGTGCTACGCGGGGGGGGAGCTCCTACAATGAGCAGTTCTTC
once	TRBV5-1	TRBD1	TRBJ1-1	CASSPTGNLKTEAFF	TGCGCCAGCAGCCCGACAGGGAACTTAAAGACTGAAGCTTTCTTT
NA	TRBV25-1	NA	TRBJ1-3	CASSPFGANGNTIYF	TGTGCCAGCAGCCCTTTCGGGGCTAACGGAAACACCATATATTTT
few	TRBV28	NA	TRBJ2-5	CASSLTPSQETQYF	TGTGCCAGCAGTTTAACCCCATCACAAGAGACCCAGTACTTC
many	TRBV20-1	NA	TRBJ2-3	CSARDLRTSTDTQYF	TGCAGTGCTAGAGATCTCAGGACTAGCACAGATACGCAGTATTTT
once	TRBV15	NA	TRBJ2-1	CATRSSGLNHNEQFF	TGTGCCACCAGGTCCTCGGGACTTAACCACAATGAGCAGTTCTTC